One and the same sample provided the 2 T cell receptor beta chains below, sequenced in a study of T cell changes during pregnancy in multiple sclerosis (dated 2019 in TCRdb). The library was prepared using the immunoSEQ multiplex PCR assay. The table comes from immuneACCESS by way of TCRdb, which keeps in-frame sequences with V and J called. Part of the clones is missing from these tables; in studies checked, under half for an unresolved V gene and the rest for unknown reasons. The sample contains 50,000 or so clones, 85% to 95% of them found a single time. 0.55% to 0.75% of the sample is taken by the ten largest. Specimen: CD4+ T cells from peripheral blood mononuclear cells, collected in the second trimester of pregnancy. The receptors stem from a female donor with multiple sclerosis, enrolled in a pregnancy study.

DNA for the CDR3: TGTGCCAGCAAAGGGGGCGGCTCAATTAATGAAAAACTGTTTTTT. It codes for CASKGGGSINEKLFF. The chain has TRBV6-5 and TRBJ1-4, with TRBD1 matching 7 bases. This CDR3 is 15 amino acids long. With V trimmed by 7 bases and J by 4 bases, 9 bases remained unmatched. Germline V gives CDR1 MNHEY, CDR2 SVGAGI.

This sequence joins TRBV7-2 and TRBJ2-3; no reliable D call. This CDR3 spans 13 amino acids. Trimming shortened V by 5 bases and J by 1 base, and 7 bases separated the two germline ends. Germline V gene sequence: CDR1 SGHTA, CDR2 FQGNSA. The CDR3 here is CASSHLRTDTQYF. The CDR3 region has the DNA TGTGCCAGCAGCCACCTACGCACAGATACGCAGTATTTT.